This TCR beta chain was identified in a study of T cell responses to AZD1222 COVID-19 vaccine. Study-level findings and limits: Most donors were white British, females outnumbered males, and clonal diversity was possibly underestimated. Within unmutated variant regions lay the reported targets of nearly half of spike-specific TCRs. No repertoire was sampled before or during the peak T cell response, only after it.

Doses given second, at about 4 or about 12 weeks, were pooled. V lost 7 bases and J lost 4, with 13 bases in between. The CDR3 extends over 13 amino acids. CDR1 and CDR2 from the germline V gene are LNHDA and SQIVND (reference sequence). In regard to this clone: Its antigen is not identified.

The repertoire was sequenced with immunoSEQ multiplex PCR; TCRdb's copy has only in-frame clones and lacks some. This sample has some 100,000 clones, with about 87% found just once. J is TRBJ1-2 and V is TRBV19; weak D call: TRBD1 (5 bases). The source material was peripheral blood, sampled 28 days after the second AZD1222 dose. The TCR was taken from an adult who received the AZD1222 COVID-19 vaccine. CDR3 region: CASTLRGSYGYTF. CDR3 sequence (DNA): TGTGCCAGTACCCTTCGGGGGTCCTATGGCTACACCTTC.